The 27 T cell receptor beta chains reported below all come from one sample, sequenced in a study of control samples from healthy donors and cancer patients (dated by TCRdb to the early 2020s). Library creation used the immunoSEQ multiplex PCR assay. TCRdb carries this immuneACCESS record with in-frame sequences only. Its versions omit some clonotypes, under half of them owing to an unresolved V gene in the studies checked, with the rest unexplained. The sample profile shows 50,000 to 65,000 clones; more than 85% of them were found once. 0.91% of the sample is in the top ten clones. Sequenced sample: PBMCs. The receptors here all came from a man aged 25 to 45 with colorectal cancer.

The V and J genes are TRBV2 and TRBJ1-4; D unresolved. The germline CDR1 and CDR2 sequences are SNHLY and FYNNEI. The CDR3 consists of 15 residues. Trimming removed 1 base at V and 7 bases at J, with 13 bases between. The CDR3 DNA follows: TGTGCCAGCAGTGAAGATCTGGGTCTACTTGAAAAACTGTTTTTT. Translation: CASSEDLGLLEKLFF.

The chain uses TRBV7-9 and TRBJ2-7, with D tentatively TRBD2 (7 bases). V was shortened by 5 bases and J by 3 bases, with 17 bases between the two germline ends. This CDR3 has 15 amino acids. Per the germline V gene, CDR1 is SEHNR and CDR2 is FQNEAQ (reference sequence). The CDR3 loop reads CASSPPGGLHYEQYF. For the CDR3, the DNA is TGTGCCAGCAGCCCCCCCGGGGGGCTCCACTACGAGCAGTACTTC.

This clone was counted a few times. J is TRBJ1-2 and V is TRBV5-6; D perhaps matches TRBD1 (6 bases). V was shortened by 2 bases and J by 4 bases, with 15 bases between the two germline ends. This CDR3 spans 15 amino acids. Germline V lookup: CDR1 SGHDT, CDR2 YYEEEE. CDR3 protein: CASSFKQGGTYGYTF. Here the CDR3 DNA reads TGTGCCAGCAGCTTTAAACAGGGCGGAACCTATGGCTACACCTTC.

The chain carries TRBV18 and TRBJ1-1, with 7 bases lining up with TRBD1. The CDR3 covers 14 residues. Germline loops: CDR1 KGHSH, CDR2 LQKENI. Trimming cost V 4 bases and J 4 bases; bases outside gene matches: 6. The CDR3: CASSQGQRSTEAFF. CDR3 nucleotide sequence: TGTGCCAGCTCACAGGGACAGCGGTCCACTGAAGCTTTCTTT. Supplemented by reference TRBV18 and TRBJ1-1, the full variable domain reads NAGVMQNPRHLVRRRGQEARLRCSPMKGHSHVYWYRQLPEEGLKFMVYLQKENIIDESGMPKERFSAEFPKEGPSILRIQQVVRGDSAAYFCASSQGQRSTEAFFGQGTRLTVV.

This clone came up once. The rearrangement uses TRBV7-2 and TRBJ2-7; 7 nucleotides align to TRBD1. The V segment lost 1 base and the J segment 2 bases; nucleotides outside the gene matches: 2. The CDR3 spans 14 residues. Germline assignment: CDR1 SGHTA and CDR2 FQGNSA. For the CDR3, the DNA is TGTGCCAGCAGCTTAGAGGGACAGACCTACGAGCAGTACTTC. This sequence encodes CASSLEGQTYEQYF. Variable domain in full (rest from reference TRBV7-2 and TRBJ2-7): GAGVSQSPSNKVTEKGKDVELRCDPISGHTALYWYRQSLGQGLEFLIYFQGNSAPDKSGLPSDRFSAERTGGSVSTLTIQRTQQEDSAVYLCASSLEGQTYEQYFGPGTRLTVT.

This clone occurred a few times. J is TRBJ1-4 and V is TRBV15; a possible D gene is TRBD1 (6 bases). The V end was cut by 0 bases, the J end by 7 bases, with 12 bases between. The CDR3 has 15 amino acids. From germline, CDR1 is LNHNV and CDR2 YYDKDF (reference sequence). CDR3 nucleotide sequence: TGTGCCACCAGCAGAGATAGGCAGGGGAGTGAAAAACTGTTTTTT. Protein sequence: CATSRDRQGSEKLFF.

The chain couples TRBV10-1 to TRBJ2-7; D might be TRBD1 (6 bases). CDR3 length: 13 amino acids. The V gene's germline CDR1 is WNHNN and CDR2 SYGVQD (reference sequence). The V gene lost 4 bases and the J gene lost 1 base, with 8 bases spanning the gap. CDR3 DNA sequence: TGCGCCAGCAGTGGGACAGCTTCCTACGAGCAGTACTTC. It specifies CASSGTASYEQYF.

V is TRBV5-6 and J is TRBJ1-1, with a weak D call TRBD1 (6 bases). V lost 1 base and J 5 bases, leaving 12 bases between the germline ends. The CDR3 runs 14 residues. CDR1 and CDR2 from the germline V gene are SGHDT and YYEEEE. CDR3 region: CASSLRPGETEAFF. In DNA form, the CDR3 reads TGTGCCAGCAGCTTGAGACCAGGGGAGACTGAAGCTTTCTTT. Full variable domain (rest looked up from reference TRBV5-6 and TRBJ1-1): DAGVTQSPTHLIKTRGQQVTLRCSPKSGHDTVSWYQQALGQGPQFIFQYYEEEERQRGNFPDRFSGHQFPNYSSELNVNALLLGDSALYLCASSLRPGETEAFFGQGTRLTVV.

This clone was recorded once. V and J are TRBV6-2 or TRBV6-3 and TRBJ2-3; TRBD2 matches 7 bases. V shed 0 bases, J shed 8 bases, and the junction held 14 bases outside the gene matches. Per the germline V gene, CDR1 is MNHEY and CDR2 is SVGEGT. The CDR3 has 17 amino acids. The CDR3 here is CASSYSRGGDYPGTQYF. Written as DNA, the CDR3 is TGTGCCAGCAGTTACTCGAGAGGAGGGGACTACCCGGGTACGCAGTATTTT.

The chain combines TRBV7-2 with TRBJ1-2; D is unresolved. With 5 bases removed from V and 4 bases from J, the gap between germline ends came to 11 bases. Germline V gives CDR1 SGHTA, CDR2 FQGNSA. The CDR3 runs to 13 residues. CDR3 in amino acids: CASSPTEFYGYTF. The CDR3 coding sequence is TGTGCCAGCAGCCCTACTGAATTCTATGGCTACACCTTC. Combining the CDR3 with reference TRBV7-2 and TRBJ1-2 gives the whole variable domain GAGVSQSPSNKVTEKGKDVELRCDPISGHTALYWYRQSLGQGLEFLIYFQGNSAPDKSGLPSDRFSAERTGGSVSTLTIQRTQQEDSAVYLCASSPTEFYGYTFGSGTRLTVV.

This clone was counted between two and nine times. The V call is TRBV5-4, the J call TRBJ1-1; D ambiguous. The germline gives CDR1 SGHNT, CDR2 YYREEE (reference sequence). This CDR3 contains 15 residues. Trimming pared 0 bases from V and 0 bases from J, leaving 9 bases between. CDR3 DNA: TGTGCCAGCAGCTTGGTTGGCGTCATGAACACTGAAGCTTTCTTT. Amino acid sequence: CASSLVGVMNTEAFF.

This clone occurred once. V and J are TRBV24-1 and TRBJ2-7; 7 bases align to TRBD1. V dropped 9 bases and J dropped 6; count of bases not matched to a gene: 4. Germline assignment: CDR1 KGHDR and CDR2 SFDVKD. The CDR3 covers 11 residues. The CDR3 region has the DNA TGTGCCACCGCGCAGGGGGTCGAGCAGTACTTC. Protein: CATAQGVEQYF.

The chain couples TRBV5-6 to TRBJ1-2, with 9 bases fitting TRBD1. This CDR3 contains 16 residues. CDR1 is SGHDT, CDR2 YYEEEE, per germline. V was clipped by 4 bases and J by 7 bases; unmatched bases: 14. The DNA of the CDR3 is TGTGCCAGCAGCCCACCCAGGGGACAGGGCCCAGGTGGCTACACCTTC. Protein product: CASSPPRGQGPGGYTF.

Here the CDR3 DNA reads TGTGCTAGTGGTTTGATTTCGAGCACCGGGGAGCTGTTTTTT. Residues: CASGLISSTGELFF. The chain couples TRBV12-5 to TRBJ2-2; the D is unclear. Looked up from germline, CDR1 is LGHNT and CDR2 is FRNRAP. This CDR3 has 14 amino acids. The V end lost 2 bases, the J end lost 4 bases, and 8 bases lay between the germline ends.

J is TRBJ2-7 and V is TRBV7-8; tentative D call: TRBD1 (6 bases). Germline V CDR1 and CDR2: SGHVS, FQNEAQ. This CDR3 comprises 13 residues. Trimming left V 4 bases short and J 6 bases short, with 13 bases between. The CDR3 DNA reads as TGTGCCAGCAGCTGGGACACTAAGGGCGAGCAGTACTTC. Amino acids: CASSWDTKGEQYF.

The gene calls are TRBV7-9 and TRBJ1-1; 8 bases fit TRBD1. The V segment lost 5 bases and the J segment 9 bases; nucleotides outside the gene matches: 11. Germline CDR1 reads SEHNR; CDR2 reads FQNEAQ (reference sequence). The CDR3 has 14 residues. CDR3 coding DNA: TGTGCCAGCAGCCTCCAAGCGACAGGGGATAAAGCTTTCTTT. Translation gives CASSLQATGDKAFF.

The genes are TRBV18 and TRBJ2-1, with 11 positions matching TRBD2. Germline V gives CDR1 KGHSH, CDR2 LQKENI. Losses at the gene ends were 3 bases for V and 6 bases for J; bases not matched to a gene: 16. This CDR3 comprises 19 residues. In DNA form, the CDR3 reads TGTGCCAGCTCACCGACCGGAATAGTAGCGGGGGGGAGGGCCAATGAGCAGTTCTTC. Its protein is CASSPTGIVAGGRANEQFF.

A remark on this clone: At one of its ends the junction is not consistent with the germline gene, which may arise from a read error. The chain joins TRBV5-6 to TRBJ1-4; D is possibly TRBD1 (5 bases). The CDR3 length is 15 residues. Germline lookup yields CDR1 SGHDT and CDR2 YYEEEE. The CDR3 here is CASRLGVASGEKLFF. The DNA for the CDR3 is TGTGCCAGCAGATTGGGGGTGGCTAGTGGTGAAAAACTGTTTTTT.

The J gene is TRBJ2-3, the V gene TRBV7-6, with D possibly TRBD2 on 7 matching bases. Germline V lookup: CDR1 SGHVS, CDR2 FNYEAQ. CDR3 length equals 15 residues. V lost 6 bases and J 3 bases, leaving 16 bases between the germline ends. CDR3 sequence reads: CASRVGGLGTDTQYF. In DNA, the CDR3 is TGTGCCAGCAGGGTGGGGGGGCTTGGAACAGATACGCAGTATTTT.

This rearrangement joins TRBV7-6 to TRBJ2-5, with D perhaps TRBD1 (6 bases). Trimming removed 11 bases at V and 4 bases at J, with 17 bases between. The CDR3 runs to 13 residues. Germline assignment: CDR1 SGHVS and CDR2 FNYEAQ. CDR3 sequence reads: CAVGTGLSETQYF. CDR3 bases: TGTGCCGTCGGTACAGGGTTATCAGAGACCCAGTACTTC.

The chain is built from TRBV13 and TRBJ2-1, with TRBD2 matching 12 bases. Germline CDR1 is PRHDT and CDR2 is FYEKMQ (reference sequence). The CDR3 length is 18 residues. V dropped 1 base and J dropped 7; count of bases not matched to a gene: 11. The DNA for the CDR3 is TGTGCCAGCAGCTTAGACCAGACCGGACTAGCGGGGAGGAATGAGCAGTTCTTC. Translating gives CASSLDQTGLAGRNEQFF.

The genes are TRBV18 and TRBJ2-7; D is unresolved. The CDR3 is made up of 12 amino acids. V shed 6 bases and J shed 7 bases, with 13 bases lying between them. Germline values: CDR1 KGHSH, CDR2 LQKENI. The CDR3 DNA follows: TGTGCCAGCTCCGCGGCCGGAGAAGAGCAGTACGTC. Amino acid sequence: CASSAAGEEQYV.

The chain is built from TRBV10-2 and TRBJ2-7; D is unresolved. This CDR3 has 13 amino acids. Germline V CDR1 and CDR2: WSHSY, SAAADI. Deletions cut 6 bases from V and 0 bases from J, with 9 bases between. The CDR3 DNA reads as TGCGCCAGCAGAGCCATTGGCTCCTACGAGCAGTACTTC. Its translation: CASRAIGSYEQYF.

The chain uses TRBV14 and TRBJ1-2, with D perhaps TRBD1 (5 bases). CDR1 and CDR2 (germline): SGHDN, FVKESK. The CDR3 extends over 13 amino acids. Trimming left V 1 base short and J 7 bases short, with 10 bases between. The CDR3 protein is CASSQVAGFGYTF. As DNA, the CDR3 is TGTGCCAGCAGCCAAGTTGCAGGGTTTGGCTACACCTTC. The full variable domain, completed using reference TRBV14 and TRBJ1-2, is EAGVTQFPSHSVIEKGQTVTLRCDPISGHDNLYWYRRVMGKEIKFLLHFVKESKQDESGMPNNRFLAERTGGTYSTLKVQPAELEDSGVYFCASSQVAGFGYTFGSGTRLTVV.

The chain couples TRBV4-3 to TRBJ2-1, with TRBD2 matching over 8 bases. This CDR3 spans 15 amino acids. CDR1 LGHNA and CDR2 YSLEER come from the germline V gene. V trimming: 6 bases; J trimming: 5 bases; junction bases outside the gene matches: 9. This CDR3 is CASSYVAGRNNEQFF. The CDR3 DNA sequence: TGCGCCAGCAGTTATGTAGCGGGGCGAAACAATGAGCAGTTCTTC.

This sequence joins TRBV7-2 and TRBJ1-3, with D unresolved. CDR3 length: 13 residues. Trimming stripped 4 bases from V and 8 bases from J, with 12 bases between. CDR1 is SGHTA and CDR2 is FQGNSA in the germline V gene. The CDR3 nucleotides are TGTGCCAGCAGCTCGAGCGGAGGCGACACCATATATTTT. Its protein product is CASSSSGGDTIYF.

The chain links TRBV4-1 to TRBJ2-3; TRBD2 matches 8 bases. The CDR3 has 15 amino acids. The germline V gene encodes CDR1 MGHRA and CDR2 YSYEKL. The J segment lost 4 bases and the V segment lost 4 bases, leaving 7 bases of the junction unmatched. The CDR3 DNA follows: TGCGCCAGCAGCCTGATAGCGGGGTCGTCAGATACGCAGTATTTT. This codes for CASSLIAGSSDTQYF.